What follows are 10 T cell receptor beta chains derived from one specimen sequenced in a study of T cell changes during pregnancy in multiple sclerosis. Measured with immunoSEQ multiplex PCR; TCRdb has only the in-frame clones, and not every one. The sample contains some 21,000 clones, about nine tenths of which appear only once. The sample consisted of CD8+ T cells from peripheral blood mononuclear cells, taken in the second trimester of pregnancy. These receptors were collected from a female donor in good health, enrolled as a control in a pregnancy study.

The CDR3 protein is CASSQDFGGGAYEQFF. The CDR3, as DNA: TGTGCCAGCAGCCAAGATTTTGGCGGGGGGGCATATGAGCAGTTCTTC. This rearrangement joins TRBV4-2 to TRBJ2-1; 9 bases align to TRBD2. Germline CDR1 is LGHNA and CDR2 is YNFKEQ. The CDR3 is 16 amino acids. After removal of 0 bases from V and 8 bases from J, the junction contained 8 bases not matched to a gene.

This chain links TRBV7-9 with TRBJ2-5, with D possibly matching TRBD2 (5 bases). Germline assignment: CDR1 SEHNR and CDR2 FQNEAQ (reference sequence). V dropped 4 bases and J dropped 2 bases, with 11 bases sitting between them. The CDR3 covers 14 residues. The CDR3 sequence is CASSSAGDQETQYF. DNA for the CDR3: TGTGCCAGCAGCTCGGCCGGGGATCAAGAGACCCAGTACTTC.

The rearrangement uses TRBV4-1 and TRBJ2-3, with 10 bases lining up with TRBD2. Germline CDR1 reads MGHRA; CDR2 reads YSYEKL. The CDR3 consists of 16 residues. V trimming: 0 bases; J trimming: 9 bases; junction bases outside the gene matches: 9. CDR3: CASSQDVASGGGTQYF. In nucleotides, the CDR3 is TGCGCCAGCAGCCAAGATGTGGCTAGCGGGGGAGGGACGCAGTATTTT.

The rearrangement links TRBV2 to TRBJ1-5; 9 positions match TRBD1. V lost 6 bases to trimming and J lost 3 bases; unmatched junction nucleotides: 9. Germline assignment: CDR1 SNHLY and CDR2 FYNNEI. The CDR3 length is 16 residues. This CDR3 reads CASRRSRDRVNQPQHF. The CDR3, as DNA: TGTGCCAGCAGGCGATCTAGGGACAGGGTCAATCAGCCCCAGCATTTT.

The chain combines TRBV15 with TRBJ1-3; a possible D gene is TRBD1 (5 bases). This CDR3 is 15 amino acids long. V lost 3 bases to trimming and J lost 0 bases, with 9 bases between them. Germline CDR1 is LNHNV and CDR2 is YYDKDF (reference sequence). The CDR3 bases are TGTGCCACCAGCAGTGGGGGGTTCTCTGGAAACACCATATATTTT. Its protein is CATSSGGFSGNTIYF.

This rearrangement joins TRBV7-2 to TRBJ2-1; 11 bases match TRBD2. The junction had 8 bases not matched to a gene; V was cut back by 6 bases and J by 7 bases. Looked up from germline, CDR1 is SGHTA and CDR2 is FQGNSA. The CDR3 has 15 amino acids. The CDR3 region is CASSLTSGSQNEQFF. CDR3 DNA sequence: TGTGCCAGCAGTCTCACTAGCGGGAGTCAAAATGAGCAGTTCTTC.

The gene calls are TRBV6-6 and TRBJ2-1; 7 bases map to TRBD1. The V gene's germline CDR1 is MNHNY and CDR2 SVGAGI (reference sequence). V lost 5 bases, J lost 3 bases, and 1 base stayed unmatched. CDR3 length: 13 amino acids. This CDR3 reads CASSQGDYNEQFF. The CDR3 bases are TGTGCCAGCAGTCAGGGGGACTACAATGAGCAGTTCTTC.

CDR3: CASSLYATNTGELFF. The CDR3, as DNA: TGCGCCAGCAGCTTATACGCGACGAACACCGGGGAGCTGTTTTTT. V and J are TRBV5-1 and TRBJ2-2; D uncertain. Germline assignment: CDR1 SGHRS and CDR2 YFSETQ. Trimming cost V 2 bases and J 0 bases, with 8 bases left between them. The CDR3 loop spans 15 amino acids.

The chain carries TRBV9 and TRBJ1-2; D call uncertain. The length of the CDR3 is 13 residues. Germline V gene lookup returns CDR1 SGDLS and CDR2 YYNGEE. V gave up 4 bases and J gave up 5 bases, with 12 bases separating them. CDR3 sequence (DNA): TGTGCCAGCAGCCCTAGAATGGATTATGGCTACACCTTC. Its protein is CASSPRMDYGYTF.

The chain combines TRBV7-9 with TRBJ1-1; a weak D match, TRBD1 (6 bases). The ends were cut back, 7 bases at V and 7 bases at J, with 10 bases in the middle. Germline V gene sequence: CDR1 SEHNR, CDR2 FQNEAQ (reference sequence). The CDR3 covers 11 residues. DNA of the CDR3: TGTGCCAGCAAGGTAGGGGGTGAAGCTTTCTTT. Translating gives CASKVGGEAFF. The variable domain in full, with the rest retrieved from reference TRBV7-9 and TRBJ1-1, is DTGVSQNPRHKITKRGQNVTFRCDPISEHNRLYWYRQTLGQGPEFLTYFQNEAQLEKSRLLSDRFSAERPKGSFSTLEIQRTEQGDSAMYLCASKVGGEAFFGQGTRLTVV.